The clone carrying this T cell receptor beta chain was recorded once. The CDR3 extends over 13 amino acids. Germline lookup yields CDR1 SGHAT and CDR2 FQNNGV. Trimming shortened V by 3 bases and J by 4 bases, and 10 bases separated the two germline ends. Per the study methods: Estimation of nucleated cell counts relied on the amplification of reference gene primers. Generated by immunoSEQ multiplex PCR, the TCRdb table keeps only in-frame clones and is missing some. V and J calls and clone size are given by that table; D and trimming were obtained from the DNA. The sample holds roughly 270,000 clones, 80% to 85% seen once. The data belong to a study of blood T cell repertoires in COVID-19.

This chain links TRBV11-2 with TRBJ2-7; D may be TRBD1 (6 bases). Material for sequencing was PBMCs or T cells enriched from blood (not recorded which). This sequence was found in a man aged 40-49 years who had been exposed to COVID-19. In DNA form, the CDR3 reads TGTGCCAGCAGCTTTGGGACAAGTTACGAGCAGTACTTC. This sequence encodes CASSFGTSYEQYF.